This T cell receptor beta chain was observed in a study of blood T cell repertoires in COVID-19 (dated by TCRdb to the early 2020s). Looking at the study overall: Samples from collaborators originated in the United States, Italy and Spain and spanned both the acute and convalescent phases of COVID-19. HLA class I and class II types, where available, came from metadata supplied by the sample provider rather than from assay-based typing. Subjects who had been exposed to COVID-19, were actively infected with it, or had recovered from it provided the deeply sampled blood TCRbeta repertoires that made up the dataset. Samples were obtained from the ongoing ImmuneRACE study (first 160 participants) and from 1,254 subjects provided by 6 global collaborators. The repertoires were released in a freely available public database meant as a resource for research on the immune response to SARS-CoV-2. The sample metadata nearly always contained a de-identified subject ID, COVID-19 status, age in years and sex. The prospective study material was composed of cDNA or gDNA derived from T cells, B-cell-depleted T cells, or PBMCs. General findings and caveats noted by the study authors: The quantity of clinical and demographic metadata differed by source and by participant and was supplied without curation.

The immunoSEQ Assay, a bias-controlled multiplex PCR, was used to amplify TCRbeta CDR3 regions from genomic DNA. The paper's processing steps were these. The number of nucleated cells in each sample was estimated from the amplification of reference gene primers within the assay. To quantify the absolute abundance of each unique TCRbeta CDR3 rearrangement, sequence reads were collapsed and filtered. Productive Simpson clonality was computed per sample as the square root of Simpson's diversity index over productive rearrangements. Held by TCRdb, this immuneACCESS table contains in-frame sequences only and omits some clones. Under half of the omission traces to an unresolved V gene where checked; the cause of the rest is unknown. Clonal size and the V and J genes are those of that table, whereas D and trimming came from the DNA. The sample profile shows approximately 230,000 clones; about nine tenths of them were found once. Clones ranked in the top ten supply 2.2% of the sample.

Samples from volunteer blood donors who had recovered from COVID-19 were contributed by a second Seattle source. Whole blood was collected in K2EDTA tubes by collaborating institutions according to the institutions' own protocols. For TCRbeta analysis, collaborator samples were shipped as frozen whole blood, as isolated PBMCs, or as DNA extracted from either sample type. The CDR3 covers 15 residues, taking in both the cysteine and the phenylalanine. The sequence is cut down to CDR3 DNA, 45 bases in frame from base 1. Compared with germline, V lacks 0 bases and J lacks 4 bases; bases without a gene match: 6. Per the germline V gene, SGDLS is the CDR1 and YYNGEE is the CDR2. Notes on this clone: It lacks a known antigen. No per-base quality is available; no much larger clone lies one base away.

The receptor was derived from a young man who had recovered from COVID-19. Sequenced: peripheral blood. The chain is assembled from TRBV9 and TRBJ1-2; TRBD1 fits 7 bases in the junction. The sequence in DNA is TGTGCCAGCAGCGTAGCGGTACAGGGGCTCTATGGCTACACCTTC. Translated, it gives CASSVAVQGLYGYTF.